This TCR beta chain derives from a study of T cells after yellow fever vaccination. CDR1 SQVTM and CDR2 ANQGSEA come from the germline V gene. The CDR3 has 12 residues. The V gene end was trimmed by 4 bases and the J gene end by 5 bases; junction bases not matched to a gene: 4. This clonotype has more than one count but fewer than ten. Its target is unknown. Study conclusions and caveats: One caveat is that FACS-sorted repertoires could contain abundant clonotypes contaminating from the bulk population.

One entry per CDR3 protein, called by TCRdb with MiXCR from the 5' RACE reads. Among some 260,000 distinct CDR3 sequences listed, about 5.2% were seen once. The material was CD4+ T cells sorted from PBMCs, obtained on the day of the yellow fever booster vaccination. The J gene is TRBJ2-7, the V gene TRBV29-1; 8 bases agree with TRBD2. The sequence was obtained from a man aged 18 to 29 who received the YFV17D yellow fever vaccine. CDR3 coding DNA: TGCAGCGTTGTAACGGGGGGGAACGAGCAGTACTTC. Translation: CSVVTGGNEQYF.